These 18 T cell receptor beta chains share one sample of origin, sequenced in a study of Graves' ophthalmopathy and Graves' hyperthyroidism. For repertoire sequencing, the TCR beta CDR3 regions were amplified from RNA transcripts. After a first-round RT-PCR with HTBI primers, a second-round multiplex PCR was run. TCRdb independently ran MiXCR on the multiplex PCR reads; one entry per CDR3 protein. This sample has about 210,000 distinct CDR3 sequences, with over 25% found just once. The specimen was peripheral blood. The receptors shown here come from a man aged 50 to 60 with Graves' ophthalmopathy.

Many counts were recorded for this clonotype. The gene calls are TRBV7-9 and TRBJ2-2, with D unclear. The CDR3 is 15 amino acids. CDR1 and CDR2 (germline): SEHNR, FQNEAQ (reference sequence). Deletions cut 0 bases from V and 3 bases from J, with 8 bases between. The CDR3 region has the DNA TGTGCCAGCAGCTTAGCAGGGCCGGACACCGGGGAGCTGTTTTTT. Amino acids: CASSLAGPDTGELFF.

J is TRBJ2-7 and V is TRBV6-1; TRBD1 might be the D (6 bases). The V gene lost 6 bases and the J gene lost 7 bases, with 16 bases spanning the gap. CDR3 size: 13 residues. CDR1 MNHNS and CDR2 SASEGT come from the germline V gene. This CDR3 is CASSSQGAVEQYF. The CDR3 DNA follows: TGTGCCAGCAGCTCACAGGGCGCTGTGGAGCAGTACTTC.

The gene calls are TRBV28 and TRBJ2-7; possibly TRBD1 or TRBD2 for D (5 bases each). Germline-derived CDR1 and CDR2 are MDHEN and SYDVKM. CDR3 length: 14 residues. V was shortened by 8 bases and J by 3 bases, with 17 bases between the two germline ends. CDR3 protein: CASHGRGGYYEQYF. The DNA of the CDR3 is TGTGCCAGCCACGGTCGTGGGGGTTACTACGAGCAGTACTTC.

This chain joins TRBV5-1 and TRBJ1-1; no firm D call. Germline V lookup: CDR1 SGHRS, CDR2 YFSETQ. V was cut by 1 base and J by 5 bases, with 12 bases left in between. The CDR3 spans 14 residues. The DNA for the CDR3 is TGCGCCAGCAGCTTGACCACCCTATCGACTGAAGCTTTCTTT. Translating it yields CASSLTTLSTEAFF.

In DNA form, the CDR3 reads TGTGCCAGCAGCTCAACGGGTTCTCTCACTGAAGCTTTCTTT. Its translation: CASSSTGSLTEAFF. The rearrangement links TRBV7-8 to TRBJ1-1, with D unclear. This CDR3 region has 14 residues. Trimming removed 4 bases at V and 4 bases at J, with 13 bases between. The V gene's germline CDR1 is SGHVS and CDR2 FQNEAQ.

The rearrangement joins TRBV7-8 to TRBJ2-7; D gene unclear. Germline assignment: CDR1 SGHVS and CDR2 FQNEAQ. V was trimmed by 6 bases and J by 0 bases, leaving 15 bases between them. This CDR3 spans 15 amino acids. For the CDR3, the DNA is TGTGCCAGCAGTCCAAGACGACTTACCTCCTACGAGCAGTACTTC. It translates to CASSPRRLTSYEQYF.

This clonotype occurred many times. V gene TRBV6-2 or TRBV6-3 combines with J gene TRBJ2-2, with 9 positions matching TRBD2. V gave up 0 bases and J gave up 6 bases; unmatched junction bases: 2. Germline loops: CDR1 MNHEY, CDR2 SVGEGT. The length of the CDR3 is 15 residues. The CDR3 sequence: CASSYSGGRAGELFF. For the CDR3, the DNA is TGTGCCAGCAGTTACTCAGGCGGGAGGGCCGGGGAGCTGTTTTTT.

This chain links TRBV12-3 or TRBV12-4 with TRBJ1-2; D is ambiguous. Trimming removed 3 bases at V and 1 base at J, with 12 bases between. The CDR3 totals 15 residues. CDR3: CASSLAGPFNYGYTF. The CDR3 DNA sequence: TGTGCCAGCAGTTTGGCTGGGCCCTTTAACTATGGCTACACCTTC.

CDR3 coding DNA: TGTGCCAGCAGTGACAGGGGTTATGGCTACACCTTC. Encoded protein: CASSDRGYGYTF. The chain uses TRBV6-2 or TRBV6-3 and TRBJ1-2; 8 bases are a match to TRBD1. Germline CDR1 MNHEY, CDR2 SVGEGT. The CDR3 is 12 amino acids. The V gene end was trimmed by 5 bases and the J gene end by 5 bases; junction bases not matched to a gene: 1.

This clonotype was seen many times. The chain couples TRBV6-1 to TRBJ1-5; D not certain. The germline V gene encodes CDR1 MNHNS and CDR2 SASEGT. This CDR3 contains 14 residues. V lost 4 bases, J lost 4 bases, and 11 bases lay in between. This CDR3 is CASSGRTLNQPQHF. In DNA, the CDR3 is TGTGCCAGCAGTGGACGGACCTTAAATCAGCCCCAGCATTTT.

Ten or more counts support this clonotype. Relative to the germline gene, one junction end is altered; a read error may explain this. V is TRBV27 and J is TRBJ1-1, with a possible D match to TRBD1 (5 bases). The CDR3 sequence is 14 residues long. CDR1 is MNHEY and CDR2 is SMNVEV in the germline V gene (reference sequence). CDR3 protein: CARPRQFMNTGAFF. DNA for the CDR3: TGTGCCAGACCTCGACAGTTCATGAACACTGGAGCTTTCTTT.

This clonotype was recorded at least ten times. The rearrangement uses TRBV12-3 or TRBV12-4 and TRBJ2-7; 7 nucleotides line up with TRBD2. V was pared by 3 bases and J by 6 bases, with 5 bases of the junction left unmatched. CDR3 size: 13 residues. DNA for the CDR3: TGTGCCAGCAGTTTCGGAGGCGGGGGCGAGCAGTACTTC. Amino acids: CASSFGGGGEQYF.

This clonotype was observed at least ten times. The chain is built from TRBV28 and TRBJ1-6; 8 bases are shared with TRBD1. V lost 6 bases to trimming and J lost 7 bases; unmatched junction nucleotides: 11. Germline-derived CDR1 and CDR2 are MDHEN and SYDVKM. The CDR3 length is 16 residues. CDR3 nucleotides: TGTGCCAGCAGGTTCGCTTGGACAGGGAACAATTCACCCCTCCACTTT. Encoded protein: CASRFAWTGNNSPLHF.

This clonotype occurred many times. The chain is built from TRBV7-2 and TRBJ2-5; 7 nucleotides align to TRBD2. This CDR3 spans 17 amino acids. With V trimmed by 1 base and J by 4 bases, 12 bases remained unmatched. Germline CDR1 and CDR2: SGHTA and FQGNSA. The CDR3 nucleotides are TGTGCCAGCAGCTTAGGCCCGGTAGGGAGGGATGGAGAGACCCAGTACTTC. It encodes CASSLGPVGRDGETQYF.

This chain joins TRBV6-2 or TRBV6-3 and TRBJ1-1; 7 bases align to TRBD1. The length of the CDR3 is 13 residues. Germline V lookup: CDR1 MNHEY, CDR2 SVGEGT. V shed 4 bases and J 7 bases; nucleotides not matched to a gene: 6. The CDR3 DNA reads TGTGCCAGCAGTTTGGAACAGGGGCGTGAAGCTTTCTTT. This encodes CASSLEQGREAFF.

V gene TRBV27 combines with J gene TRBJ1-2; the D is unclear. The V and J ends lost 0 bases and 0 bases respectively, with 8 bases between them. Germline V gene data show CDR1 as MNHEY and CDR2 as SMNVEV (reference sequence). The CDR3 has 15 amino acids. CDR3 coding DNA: TGTGCCAGCAGTTTATCAGGATACGCTAACTATGGCTACACCTTC. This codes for CASSLSGYANYGYTF.

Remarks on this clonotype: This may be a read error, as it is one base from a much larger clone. The CDR3 region is CAIGVGNTEAFF. The CDR3 coding sequence is TGTGCCATCGGGGTGGGGAACACTGAAGCTTTCTTT. The chain is built from TRBV10-3 and TRBJ1-1; D gene uncertain. Trimming left V 8 bases short and J 1 base short, with 8 bases between. This CDR3 spans 12 amino acids. The V gene's germline CDR1 is ENHRY and CDR2 SYGVKD.

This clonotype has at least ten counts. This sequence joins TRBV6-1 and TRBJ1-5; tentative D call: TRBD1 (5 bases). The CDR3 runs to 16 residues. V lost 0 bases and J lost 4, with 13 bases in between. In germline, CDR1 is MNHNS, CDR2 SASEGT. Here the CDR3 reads CASSEARGLRNQPQHF. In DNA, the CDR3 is TGTGCCAGCAGTGAAGCCCGGGGGTTAAGGAATCAGCCCCAGCATTTT.